This T cell receptor beta chain derives from a study of control samples from healthy donors and cancer patients (dated by TCRdb to 2019 to 2021). With respect to this clone: It has no known antigen specificity. The sample holds no much larger clone one base away, and base qualities are not on file.

Libraries came from the immunoSEQ multiplex PCR assay. The immuneACCESS repertoire file appears here via TCRdb, limited to in-frame rearrangements. These files lack a portion of the clones; in checked studies, under half of the deficit traces to unresolved V genes, and the cause of the others is not known. The sample data list roughly 180,000 clones, and roughly 95% of these were observed just once. The ten biggest clones cover roughly 3.9% of the sample. Looking up the germline V gene (reference sequence) yields CDR1 LNHDA and CDR2 SQIVND. Unmatched junction bases come to 14, with V trimmed by 3 bases and J by 3 bases. The CDR3 measures 18 amino acids from cysteine to phenylalanine. The DNA shown is the 54-base CDR3, in frame from base 1.

This clonotype was obtained from a woman aged 55-70 years in good health. The sample taken for sequencing was blood. The chain couples TRBV19 to TRBJ1-5, and TRBD1 aligns with 7 junction nucleotides. The DNA is TGTGCCAGTAGTATTCGGGGACAGTCCTTTCGGGACAATCAGCCCCAGCATTTT. The translation is CASSIRGQSFRDNQPQHF.